Reported below is one TCR beta chain. This clonotype turned up a few times. Its cognate antigen has yet to be identified. Base qualities are not at hand, and no much larger clone is one base apart. Reading from cysteine to phenylalanine, the CDR3 counts 14 amino acids. Only CDR3 DNA remains: 42 bases, in frame from the first base. From the germline V gene, CDR1 is MGHRA and CDR2 is YSYEKL. Cut back by 2 bases and 8 bases, the V and J ends lie 13 bases apart. Graves' hyperthyroidism was defined as stable when no progression to ophthalmopathy occurred over 18 months of follow-up. Hyperthyroidism patients were newly diagnosed, had a disease duration of under 2 months, and were aged 18 to 65 years. Any patient with an uncontrolled infection, another autoimmune disease, pregnancy or lactation was excluded. Diagnoses relied on clinical symptoms, serum thyroxine and TRAb, thyroid ultrasound and orbital computed tomography. PBMCs were isolated from about 9.1 ml of fresh peripheral blood by Ficoll-Paque density gradient centrifugation. Total RNA was extracted using Trizol reagent, and RNA quality was assessed on an Agilent 2100 Bioanalyzer.

TCR beta CDR3 regions were amplified from RNA transcripts. A first-round RT-PCR of the TCR CDR3 used the HTBI primer set with the Qiagen OneStep RT-PCR kit. A second multiplex PCR round built the libraries, followed by size selection and purification. Paired-end sequencing of the libraries was performed with 100 bp reads on an Illumina HiSeq2000. The study's processing was this. SOAPnuke was used to process the raw data, with reads discarded if the reads contained adapters or uncalled bases, had a mean Phred below 15, or lacked an exact constant-primer or identifier match. High-quality paired reads were merged with COPE v1.2.5, and unique nucleotide sequences were defined as clonotypes. MiTCR v1.1 was used to align the clonotypes against IMGT TRBV, TRBD and TRBJ reference segments. The analysis was restricted to V-J combinations with a frequency above 0.0001, which together covered just over 99% of the repertoires. A TCS score was defined as the ratio between F50 (clonal expansion) and ExV (chaos), using BLOSUM62-based TCRdist between CDR3 peptides within each V-J. Welch's t-statistics and random forest reduced fewer than 550 V-J features to 10 to 15, which were used in a naive Bayes classifier (R e1071). TCRdb reprocessed the public reads (quality trimming at Q25 with fastp, clone calling with MiXCR) and kept in-frame beta chains. Here each entry gathers all rows of one CDR3 protein and keeps the most common genes and DNA. Here the V and J calls rest on TCRdb's processing, not on the authors' analysis. The table for this sample lists 400,000 to 500,000 distinct CDR3 sequences; about an eighth of them were counted only once. Of the sample, 5.3% falls within the top ten clones.

These data belong to a study of T cells in Graves' hyperthyroidism and ophthalmopathy (dated by TCRdb to between 2018 and 2021). Concerning the study at large: Peripheral blood was sampled at the time of initial diagnosis, prior to any treatment. In roughly six Graves' hyperthyroidism patients, the study also compared T-cell repertoires from thyroid tissue with T-cell repertoires from blood. TCR Vbeta CDR3 sequencing of 135 peripheral blood samples (43 ophthalmopathy, 75 hyperthyroidism and approximately 17 progressor patients) is reported in the paper. TCR V-J signatures able to tell the groups apart were searched for in a discovery cohort of 90 to 100 patients, of whom roughly 42 had Graves' ophthalmopathy and roughly 59 had stable Graves' hyperthyroidism. The 85 to 100 discovery patients were divided at random into training and test sets in a 7:3 ratio. After blood sampling, hyperthyroidism patients were treated with methimazole at a starting dose of 30 mg daily, and ophthalmopathy patients were treated with high-dose intravenous methylprednisolone. An independent validation cohort of under 20 hyperthyroidism patients and more than 15 patients who later progressed to ophthalmopathy tested prospective prediction of ophthalmopathy. The paper as a whole reports these results and caveats: No statistical method was used to set the sample size in advance, and investigators knew the group allocation. Most expanded thyroid clonotypes (frequency above 0.001) were also detected in blood, a finding suggesting that blood repertoires may reflect thyroid immune responses. In validation, the model predicted progression to ophthalmopathy with roughly 70% sensitivity and less than 80% specificity, a median of around six months before onset. A model built on a 13 V-J signature distinguished ophthalmopathy from stable hyperthyroidism, reaching about 89% sensitivity and under 84% specificity in cross-validation and 80%/75% in testing.

Sequenced: blood. The chain is assembled from TRBV4-1 and TRBJ2-1, with the D gene not clear enough to name. The source of this sequence is a woman aged 18 to 35 with Graves' hyperthyroidism. The nucleotide sequence reads TGCGCCAGCAGCCAATACGGTAATGTTCATGAGCAGTTCTTC. Its product reads: CASSQYGNVHEQFF.